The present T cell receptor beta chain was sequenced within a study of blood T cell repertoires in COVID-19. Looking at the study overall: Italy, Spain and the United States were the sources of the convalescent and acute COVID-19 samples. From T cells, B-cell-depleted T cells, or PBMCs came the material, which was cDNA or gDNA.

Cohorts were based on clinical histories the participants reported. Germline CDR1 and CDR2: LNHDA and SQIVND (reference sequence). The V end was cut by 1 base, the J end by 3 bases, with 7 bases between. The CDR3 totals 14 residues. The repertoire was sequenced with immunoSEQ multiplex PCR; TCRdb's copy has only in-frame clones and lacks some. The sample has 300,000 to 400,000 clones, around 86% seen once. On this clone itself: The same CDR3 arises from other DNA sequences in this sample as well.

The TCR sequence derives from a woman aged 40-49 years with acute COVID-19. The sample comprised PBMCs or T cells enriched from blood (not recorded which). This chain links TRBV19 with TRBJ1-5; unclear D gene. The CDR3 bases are TGTGCCAGTAGTATAGGAGGGTCCAATCAGCCCCAGCATTTT. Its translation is CASSIGGSNQPQHF.